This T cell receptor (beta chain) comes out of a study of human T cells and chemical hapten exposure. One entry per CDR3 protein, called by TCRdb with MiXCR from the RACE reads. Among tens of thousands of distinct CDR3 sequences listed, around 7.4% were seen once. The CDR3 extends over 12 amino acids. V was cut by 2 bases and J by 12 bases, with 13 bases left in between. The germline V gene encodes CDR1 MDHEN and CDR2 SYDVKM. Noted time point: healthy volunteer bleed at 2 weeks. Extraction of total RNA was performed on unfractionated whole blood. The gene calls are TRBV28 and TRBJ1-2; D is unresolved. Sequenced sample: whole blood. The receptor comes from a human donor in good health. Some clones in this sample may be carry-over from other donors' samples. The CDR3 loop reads CASSLMAGLHTF. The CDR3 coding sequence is TGTGCCAGCAGTTTAATGGCCGGCCTCCACACCTTC.